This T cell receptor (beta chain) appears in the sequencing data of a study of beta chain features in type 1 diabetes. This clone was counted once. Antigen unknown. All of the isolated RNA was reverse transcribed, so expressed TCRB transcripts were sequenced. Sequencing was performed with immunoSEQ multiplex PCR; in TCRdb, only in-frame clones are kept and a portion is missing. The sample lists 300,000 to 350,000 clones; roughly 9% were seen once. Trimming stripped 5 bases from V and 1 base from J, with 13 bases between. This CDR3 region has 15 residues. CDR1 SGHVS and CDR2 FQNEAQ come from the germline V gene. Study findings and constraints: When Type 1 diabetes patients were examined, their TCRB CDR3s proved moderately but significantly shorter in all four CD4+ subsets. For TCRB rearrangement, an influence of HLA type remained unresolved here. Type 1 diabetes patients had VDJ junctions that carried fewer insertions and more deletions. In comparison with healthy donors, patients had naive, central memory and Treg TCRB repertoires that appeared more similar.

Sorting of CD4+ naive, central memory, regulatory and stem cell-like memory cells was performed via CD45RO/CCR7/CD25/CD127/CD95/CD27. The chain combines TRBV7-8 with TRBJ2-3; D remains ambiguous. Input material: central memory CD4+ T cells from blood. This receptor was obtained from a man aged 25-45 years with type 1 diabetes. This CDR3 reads CASSPLIIGTDTQYF. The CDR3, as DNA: TGTGCCAGCAGCCCGCTTATTATTGGCACAGATACGCAGTATTTT.